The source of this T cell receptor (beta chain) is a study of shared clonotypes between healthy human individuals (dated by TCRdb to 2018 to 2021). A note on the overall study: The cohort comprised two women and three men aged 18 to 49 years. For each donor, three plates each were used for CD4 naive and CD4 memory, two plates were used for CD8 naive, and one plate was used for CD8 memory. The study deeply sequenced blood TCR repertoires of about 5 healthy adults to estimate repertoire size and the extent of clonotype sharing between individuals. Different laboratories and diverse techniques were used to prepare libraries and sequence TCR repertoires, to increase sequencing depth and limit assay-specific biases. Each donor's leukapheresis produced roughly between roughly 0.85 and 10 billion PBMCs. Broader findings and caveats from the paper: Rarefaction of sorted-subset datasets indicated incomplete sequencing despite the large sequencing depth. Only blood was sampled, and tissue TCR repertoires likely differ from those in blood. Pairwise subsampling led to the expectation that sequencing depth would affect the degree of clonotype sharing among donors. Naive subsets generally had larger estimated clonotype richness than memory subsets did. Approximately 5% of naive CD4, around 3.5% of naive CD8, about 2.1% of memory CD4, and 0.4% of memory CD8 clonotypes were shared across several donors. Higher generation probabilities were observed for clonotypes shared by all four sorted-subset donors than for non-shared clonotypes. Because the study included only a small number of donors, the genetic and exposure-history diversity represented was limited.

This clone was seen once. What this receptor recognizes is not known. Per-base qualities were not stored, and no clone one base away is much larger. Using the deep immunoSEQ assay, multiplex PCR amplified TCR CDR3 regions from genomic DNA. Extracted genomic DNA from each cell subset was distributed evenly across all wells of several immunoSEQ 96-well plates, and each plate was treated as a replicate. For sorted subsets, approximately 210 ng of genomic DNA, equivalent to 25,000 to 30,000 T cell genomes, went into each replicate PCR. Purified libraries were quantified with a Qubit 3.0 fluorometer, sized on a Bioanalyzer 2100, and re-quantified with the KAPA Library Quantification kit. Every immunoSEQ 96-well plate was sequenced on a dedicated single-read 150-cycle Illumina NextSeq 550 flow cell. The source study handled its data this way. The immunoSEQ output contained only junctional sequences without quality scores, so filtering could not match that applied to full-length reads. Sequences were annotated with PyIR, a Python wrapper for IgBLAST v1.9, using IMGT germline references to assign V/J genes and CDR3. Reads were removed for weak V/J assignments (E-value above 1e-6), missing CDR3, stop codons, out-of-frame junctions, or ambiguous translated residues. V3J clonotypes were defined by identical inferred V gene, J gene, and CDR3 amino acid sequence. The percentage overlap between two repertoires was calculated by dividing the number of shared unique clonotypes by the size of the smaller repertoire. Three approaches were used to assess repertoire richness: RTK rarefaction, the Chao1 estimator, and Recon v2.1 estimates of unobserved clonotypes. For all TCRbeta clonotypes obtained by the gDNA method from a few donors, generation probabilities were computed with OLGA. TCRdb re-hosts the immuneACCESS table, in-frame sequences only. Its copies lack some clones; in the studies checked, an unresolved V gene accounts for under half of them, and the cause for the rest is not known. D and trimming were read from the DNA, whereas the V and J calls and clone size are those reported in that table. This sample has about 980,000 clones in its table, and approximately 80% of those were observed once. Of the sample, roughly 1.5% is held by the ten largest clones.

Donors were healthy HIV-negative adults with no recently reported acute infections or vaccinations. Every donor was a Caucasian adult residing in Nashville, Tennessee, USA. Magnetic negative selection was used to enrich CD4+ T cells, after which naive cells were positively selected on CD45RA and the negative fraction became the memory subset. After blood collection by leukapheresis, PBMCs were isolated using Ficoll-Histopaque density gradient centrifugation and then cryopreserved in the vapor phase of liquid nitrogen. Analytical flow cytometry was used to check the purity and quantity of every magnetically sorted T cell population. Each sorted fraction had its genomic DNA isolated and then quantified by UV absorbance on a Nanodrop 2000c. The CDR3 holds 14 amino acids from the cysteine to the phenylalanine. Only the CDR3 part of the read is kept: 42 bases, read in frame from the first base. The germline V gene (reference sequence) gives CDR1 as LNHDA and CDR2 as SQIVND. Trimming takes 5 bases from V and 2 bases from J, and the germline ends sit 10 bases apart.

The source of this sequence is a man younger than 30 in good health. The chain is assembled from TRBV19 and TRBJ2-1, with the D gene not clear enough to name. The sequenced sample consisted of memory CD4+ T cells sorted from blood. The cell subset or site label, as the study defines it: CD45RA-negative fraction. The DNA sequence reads TGTGCCAGTAGTCCGTATTACACCTACAATGAGCAGTTCTTC. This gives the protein CASSPYYTYNEQFF.